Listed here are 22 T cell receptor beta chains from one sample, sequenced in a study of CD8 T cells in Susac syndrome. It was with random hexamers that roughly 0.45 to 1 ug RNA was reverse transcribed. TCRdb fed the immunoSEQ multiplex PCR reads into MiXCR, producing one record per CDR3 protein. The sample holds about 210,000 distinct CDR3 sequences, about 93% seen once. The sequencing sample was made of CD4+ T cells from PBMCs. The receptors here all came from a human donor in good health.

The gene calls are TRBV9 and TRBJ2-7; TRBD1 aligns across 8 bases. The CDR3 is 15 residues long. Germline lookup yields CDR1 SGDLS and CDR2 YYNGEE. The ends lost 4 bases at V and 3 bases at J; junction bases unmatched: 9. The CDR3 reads CASSTSGTGSYEQYF. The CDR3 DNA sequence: TGTGCCAGCAGCACGTCCGGGACAGGAAGCTACGAGCAGTACTTC.

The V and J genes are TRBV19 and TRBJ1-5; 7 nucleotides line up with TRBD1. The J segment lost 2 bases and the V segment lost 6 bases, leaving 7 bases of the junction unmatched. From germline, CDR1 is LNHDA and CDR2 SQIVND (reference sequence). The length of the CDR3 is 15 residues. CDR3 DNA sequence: TGTGCCAGTAGCGACAGGGATAGGGGCAATCAGCCCCAGCATTTT. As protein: CASSDRDRGNQPQHF.

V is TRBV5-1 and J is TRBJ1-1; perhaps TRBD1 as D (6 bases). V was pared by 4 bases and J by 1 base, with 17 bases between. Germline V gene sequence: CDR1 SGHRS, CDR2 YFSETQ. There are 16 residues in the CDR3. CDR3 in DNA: TGCGCCAGCAGCCCCCCTTCGGGACATTGGAACACTGAAGCTTTCTTT. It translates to CASSPPSGHWNTEAFF.

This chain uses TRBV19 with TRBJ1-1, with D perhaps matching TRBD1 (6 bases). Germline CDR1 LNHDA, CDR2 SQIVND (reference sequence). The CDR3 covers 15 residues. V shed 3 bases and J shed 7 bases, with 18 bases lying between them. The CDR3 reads CASSIFGQTIGEAFF. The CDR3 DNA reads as TGTGCCAGTAGTATTTTCGGACAGACAATCGGTGAAGCTTTCTTT.

The CDR3 DNA follows: TGTGCCAGCAGCTTAGAAACTCCTAGCGGGGGGGCCGGAGATACGCAGTATTTT. Its protein product is CASSLETPSGGAGDTQYF. The chain joins TRBV7-2 to TRBJ2-3; 12 bases are shared with TRBD2. The trim removed 1 base at V and 5 bases at J, leaving 10 bases unmatched. CDR1 and CDR2 (germline): SGHTA, FQGNSA. This CDR3 has 18 amino acids.

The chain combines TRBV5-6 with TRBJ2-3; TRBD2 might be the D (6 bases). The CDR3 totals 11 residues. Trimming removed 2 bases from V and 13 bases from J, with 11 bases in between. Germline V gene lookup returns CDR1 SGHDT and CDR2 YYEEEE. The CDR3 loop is CASSFWDSEYF. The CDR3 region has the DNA TGTGCCAGCAGCTTTTGGGACTCAGAGTATTTT.

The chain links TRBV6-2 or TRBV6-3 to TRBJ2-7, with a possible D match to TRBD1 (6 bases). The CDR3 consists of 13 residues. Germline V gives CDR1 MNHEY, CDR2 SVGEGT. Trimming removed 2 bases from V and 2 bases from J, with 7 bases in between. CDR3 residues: CASSYGQTYEQYV. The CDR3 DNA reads TGTGCCAGCAGTTACGGACAGACCTACGAGCAGTACGTC.

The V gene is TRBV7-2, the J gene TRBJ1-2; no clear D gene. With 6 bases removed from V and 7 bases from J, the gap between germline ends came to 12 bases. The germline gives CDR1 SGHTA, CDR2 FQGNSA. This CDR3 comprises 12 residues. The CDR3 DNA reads TGTGCCAGCAGTCGAGATCGAAGTGGCTACACCTTC. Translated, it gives CASSRDRSGYTF. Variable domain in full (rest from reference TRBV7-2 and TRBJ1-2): GAGVSQSPSNKVTEKGKDVELRCDPISGHTALYWYRQSLGQGLEFLIYFQGNSAPDKSGLPSDRFSAERTGGSVSTLTIQRTQQEDSAVYLCASSRDRSGYTFGSGTRLTVV.

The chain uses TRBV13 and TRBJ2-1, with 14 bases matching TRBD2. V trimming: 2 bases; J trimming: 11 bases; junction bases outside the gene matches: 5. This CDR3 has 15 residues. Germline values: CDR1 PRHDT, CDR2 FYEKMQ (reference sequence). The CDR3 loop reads CASSLKTSGGGKQFF. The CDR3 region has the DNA TGTGCCAGCAGCTTAAAGACTAGCGGGGGGGGCAAGCAGTTCTTC.

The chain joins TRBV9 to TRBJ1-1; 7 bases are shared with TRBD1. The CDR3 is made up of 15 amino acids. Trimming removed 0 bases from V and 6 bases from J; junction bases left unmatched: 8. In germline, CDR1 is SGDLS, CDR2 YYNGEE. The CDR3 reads CASSVVTGWGAEAFF. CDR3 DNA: TGTGCCAGCAGCGTAGTGACAGGGTGGGGCGCTGAAGCTTTCTTT.

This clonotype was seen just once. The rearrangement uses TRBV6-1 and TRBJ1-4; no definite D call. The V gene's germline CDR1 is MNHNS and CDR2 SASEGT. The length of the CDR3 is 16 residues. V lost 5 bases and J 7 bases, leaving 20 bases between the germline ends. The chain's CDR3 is CASSRGNRARGEKLFF. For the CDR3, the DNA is TGTGCCAGCAGTCGGGGAAACCGGGCCCGGGGTGAAAAACTGTTTTTT.

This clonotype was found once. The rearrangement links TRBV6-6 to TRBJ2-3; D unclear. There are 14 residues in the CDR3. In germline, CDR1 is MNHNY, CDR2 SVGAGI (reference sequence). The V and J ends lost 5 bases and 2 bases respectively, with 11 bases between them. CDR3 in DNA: TGTGCCAGCAGTGCCCGGGCACCCACAGATACGCAGTATTTT. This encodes CASSARAPTDTQYF.

CDR3 residues: CASSPGEQPQHF. CDR3 DNA sequence: TGTGCCAGCAGCCCTGGGGAGCAGCCCCAGCATTTT. This chain links TRBV7-9 with TRBJ1-5; D gene ambiguous. The germline CDR1 and CDR2 sequences are SEHNR and FQNEAQ (reference sequence). The CDR3 loop spans 12 amino acids. The V gene lost 5 bases and the J gene lost 7 bases, with 9 bases spanning the gap.

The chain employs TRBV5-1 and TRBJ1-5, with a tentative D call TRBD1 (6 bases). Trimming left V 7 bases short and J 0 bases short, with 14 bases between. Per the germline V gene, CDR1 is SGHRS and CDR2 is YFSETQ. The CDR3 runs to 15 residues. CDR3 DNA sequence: TGCGCCAGCTCCCCCGAGGGGGATAGCAATCAGCCCCAGCATTTT. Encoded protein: CASSPEGDSNQPQHF.

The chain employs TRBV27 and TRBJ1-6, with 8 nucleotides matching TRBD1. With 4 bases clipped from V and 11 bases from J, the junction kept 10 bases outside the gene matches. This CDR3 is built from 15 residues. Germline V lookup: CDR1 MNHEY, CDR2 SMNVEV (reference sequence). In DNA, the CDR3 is TGTGCCAGCAGTTCCCGTGGACAGGGAAGGGCACCCCTCCACTTT. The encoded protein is CASSSRGQGRAPLHF.

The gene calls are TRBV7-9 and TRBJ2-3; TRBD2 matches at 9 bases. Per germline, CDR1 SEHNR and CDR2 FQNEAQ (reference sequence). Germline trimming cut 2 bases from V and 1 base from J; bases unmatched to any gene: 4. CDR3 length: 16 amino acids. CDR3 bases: TGTGCCAGCAGCTTACTAGCGGGGATAGGCACAGATACGCAGTATTTT. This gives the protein CASSLLAGIGTDTQYF.

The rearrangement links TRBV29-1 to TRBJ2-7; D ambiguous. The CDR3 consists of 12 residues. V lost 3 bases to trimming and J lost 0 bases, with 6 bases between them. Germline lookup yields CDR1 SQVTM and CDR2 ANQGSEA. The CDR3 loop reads CSVELDSYEQYF. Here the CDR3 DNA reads TGCAGCGTTGAGTTAGACTCCTACGAGCAGTACTTC.

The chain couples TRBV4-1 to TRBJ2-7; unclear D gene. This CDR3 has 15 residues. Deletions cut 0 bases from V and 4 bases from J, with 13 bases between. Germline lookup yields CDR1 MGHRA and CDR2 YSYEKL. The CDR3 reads CASSQEIVGPYEQYV. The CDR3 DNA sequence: TGCGCCAGCAGCCAAGAAATTGTCGGGCCGTACGAGCAGTACGTC.

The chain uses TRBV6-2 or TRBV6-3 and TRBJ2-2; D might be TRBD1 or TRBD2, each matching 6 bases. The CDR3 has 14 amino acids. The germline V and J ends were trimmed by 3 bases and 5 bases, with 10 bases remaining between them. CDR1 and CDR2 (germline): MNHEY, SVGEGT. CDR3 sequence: CASSYWGATGELFF. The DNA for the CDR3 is TGTGCCAGCAGTTATTGGGGGGCTACCGGGGAGCTGTTTTTT.

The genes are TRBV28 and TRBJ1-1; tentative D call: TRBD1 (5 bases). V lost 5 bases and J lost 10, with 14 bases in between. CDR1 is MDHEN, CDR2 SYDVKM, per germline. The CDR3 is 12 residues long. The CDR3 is CASSLRGPVAFF. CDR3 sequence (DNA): TGTGCCAGCAGTCTTAGGGGCCCGGTAGCTTTCTTT.

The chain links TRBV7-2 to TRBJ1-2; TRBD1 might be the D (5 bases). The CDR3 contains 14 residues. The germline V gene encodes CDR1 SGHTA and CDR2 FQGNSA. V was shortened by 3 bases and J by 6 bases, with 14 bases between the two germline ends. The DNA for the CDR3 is TGTGCCAGCAGCTTGGTTGGCCAGGGAGATGGCTACACCTTC. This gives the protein CASSLVGQGDGYTF.

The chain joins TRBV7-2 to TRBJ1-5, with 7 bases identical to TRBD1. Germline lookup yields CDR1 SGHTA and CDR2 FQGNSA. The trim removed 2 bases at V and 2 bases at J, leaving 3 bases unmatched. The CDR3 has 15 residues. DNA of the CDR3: TGTGCCAGCAGCTTACGAGGGGGCGGCAATCAGCCCCAGCATTTT. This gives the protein CASSLRGGGNQPQHF.